This T cell receptor (beta chain) was obtained from a study of T cells in Graves' hyperthyroidism and ophthalmopathy. This clonotype was detected many times. Hyperthyroidism patients were newly diagnosed, had disease duration under 2 months, and were aged 18 to 65 years. TCR beta CDR3 regions were amplified from RNA. The TCR CDR3 was amplified in a first-round RT-PCR using the HTBI primer set. From the multiplex PCR reads, TCRdb called clonotypes with MiXCR, one entry per CDR3 protein. The sample lists around 580,000 distinct CDR3 sequences; more than 45% were seen once. V lost 7 bases to trimming and J lost 5 bases, with 17 bases between them. The germline gives CDR1 SQVTM, CDR2 ANQGSEA. This CDR3 contains 13 residues.

The chain carries TRBV29-1 and TRBJ1-1, with D possibly being TRBD1 (6 bases). The sample consisted of peripheral blood or thyroid tissue (not recorded which). This receptor was taken from a woman aged 18-35 years with Graves' hyperthyroidism. CDR3 DNA sequence: TGCAGCGCCAGGACAGTTCATCATACTGAAGCTTTCTTT. This encodes CSARTVHHTEAFF.